These T cell receptor beta chains were read from a single sample in a study of T cell repertoires in cytomegalovirus infection. TCRdb redid the calling of the reads with MiXCR, one entry per CDR3 protein. The data contain some 920,000 distinct CDR3 sequences, approximately 31% of them seen just once; the ten biggest clones take up around an eighth. What these receptors recognize is not known. Sequenced here: cultured CD8+ T cells from PBMCs, sampled from culture after CMV antigen stimulation. The source is a human donor in good health (CMV status not recorded). Some clones in this sample may be carry-over from other donors' samples. CDR3s include the opening cysteine and the closing phenylalanine or tryptophan. D genes are given only for firm matches. Rows give clone size only sometimes, using once, few, many, or a class for an expanded clone.

>TRBV7-9|TRBJ2-1|-|-
TGTGCCAGCACCTCAGCCGGGGCCTGGAGTGAGCAGTTCTTC
CASTSAGAWSEQFF
>TRBV7-6|TRBJ1-2|-|-
TGTGCCAGCAGCCCCTTGGGGTCGGACTATGGCTACACCTTC
CASSPLGSDYGYTF
>TRBV7-3|TRBJ2-4|-|-
TGTGCCAGCAGCTTATCAGTCATTCAGTACTTC
CASSLSVIQYF
>TRBV4-3|TRBJ1-2|-|-
TGCGCCAGCAGCCAAGAAGCTTCGATTAACTGGGCCGGCTACACCTTC
CASSQEASINWAGYTF
>TRBV12-3/TRBV12-4|TRBJ2-7|-|TRBD1
TGTGCCAGCAGTATCCGGGACAGGGCCTACGAGCAGTACTTC
CASSIRDRAYEQYF
>TRBV10-3|TRBJ2-5|few|TRBD2
TGTGCCATCAGTGAGCGAGCGGCTAGCGGGGTTTTACAAGAGACCCAGTACTTC
CAISERAASGVLQETQYF
>TRBV7-9|TRBJ1-1|few|-
TGTGCCAGCAGCTTAGCGTTCCGGACGGTCATGAACACTGAAGCTTTCTTT
CASSLAFRTVMNTEAFF
>TRBV27|TRBJ2-5|few|TRBD2
TGTGCCAGCAGTGTTAGCGGGGCGAACCAAGAGACCCAGTACTTC
CASSVSGANQETQYF
>TRBV7-8|TRBJ1-1|-|-
TGTGCCAGCAGCTTAGGGGGCGGGGGGGCTTACAGATCGGCCACTGAAGCTTTCTTT
CASSLGGGGAYRSATEAFF
>TRBV7-2|TRBJ1-4|many|TRBD1
TGTGCCAGCAGCTCGACCGGGACAGGTGGTGAAAAACTGTTTTTT
CASSSTGTGGEKLFF
>TRBV7-2|TRBJ2-2|many|-
TGTGCCAGCAGCCCTGGGCCTTATGAAGGGGAGCTGTTTTTT
CASSPGPYEGELFF
>TRBV4-3|TRBJ1-1|-|-
TGCGCCAGCAGCCAAGCGGGTGAGCAGGGGCCCTTCCCGATGAACACTGAAGCTTTCTTT
CASSQAGEQGPFPMNTEAFF
>TRBV4-3|TRBJ2-3|-|TRBD2
TGCGCCAGCAGCCAAGATAGCGGGCCTCACGTTCAGTATTTT
CASSQDSGPHVQYF
>TRBV10-2|TRBJ2-3|few|TRBD2
TGCGCCAGCAGTAAGATGGGGAGGGGCACAGATACGCAGTATTTT
CASSKMGRGTDTQYF
>TRBV4-1|TRBJ2-5|-|-
TGCGCCAGCAGCCACTTCCGAAACTCGGAGACTCAGTACTTC
CASSHFRNSETQYF
>TRBV29-1|TRBJ2-1|-|TRBD1
TGCAGCGGGACAGGCTCGAACAATGAGCAGTTCTTC
CSGTGSNNEQFF
>TRBV19|TRBJ2-3|-|-
TGTGCCAGTAGTATATGGGGGGCAGATACGCAGTATTTT
CASSIWGADTQYF
>TRBV7-9|TRBJ1-4|few|-
TGTGCCAGCAGCTCTAGCAACGGACAGCTTAATGAAAAACTGTTTTTT
CASSSSNGQLNEKLFF
>TRBV6-1|TRBJ2-1|few|-
TGTGCCAGCACCAAGAGAGGGCCCCCCTACAATGAGCAGTTCTTC
CASTKRGPPYNEQFF
>TRBV11-3|TRBJ2-1|once|TRBD2
TGTGCCAGCAGCCCCGGGCTAGCGGGGACCAATGAGCAGTTCTTC
CASSPGLAGTNEQFF
>TRBV19|TRBJ2-1|few|TRBD2
TGTGCCAGTAGTATATTGGCTAGCGGGGCCTCCTACAATGAGCAGTTCTTC
CASSILASGASYNEQFF